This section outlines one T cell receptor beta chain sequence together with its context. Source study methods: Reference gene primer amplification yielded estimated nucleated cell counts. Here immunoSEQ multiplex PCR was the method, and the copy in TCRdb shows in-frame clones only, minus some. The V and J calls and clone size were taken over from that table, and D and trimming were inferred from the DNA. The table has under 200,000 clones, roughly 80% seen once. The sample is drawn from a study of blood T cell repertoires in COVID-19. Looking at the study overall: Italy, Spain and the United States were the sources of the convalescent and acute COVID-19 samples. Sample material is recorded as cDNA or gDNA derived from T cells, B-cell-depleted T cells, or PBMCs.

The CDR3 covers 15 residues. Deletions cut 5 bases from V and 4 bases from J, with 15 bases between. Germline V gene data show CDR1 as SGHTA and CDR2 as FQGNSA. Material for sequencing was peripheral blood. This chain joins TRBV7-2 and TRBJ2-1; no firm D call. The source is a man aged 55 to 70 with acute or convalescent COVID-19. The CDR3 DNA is TGTGCCAGCAGCACCCGCGGCGGCGGATACAATGAGCAGTTCTTC. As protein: CASSTRGGGYNEQFF.